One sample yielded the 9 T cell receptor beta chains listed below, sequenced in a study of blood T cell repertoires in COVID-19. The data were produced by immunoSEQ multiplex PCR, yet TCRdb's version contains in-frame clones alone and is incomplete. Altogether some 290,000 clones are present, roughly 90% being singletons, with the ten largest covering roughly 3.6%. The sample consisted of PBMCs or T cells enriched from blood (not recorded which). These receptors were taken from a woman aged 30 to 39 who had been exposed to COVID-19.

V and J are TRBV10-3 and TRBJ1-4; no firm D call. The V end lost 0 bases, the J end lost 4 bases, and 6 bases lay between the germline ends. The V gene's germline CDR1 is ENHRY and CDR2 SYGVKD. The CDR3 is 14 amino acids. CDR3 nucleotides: TGTGCCATCAGTGAGTCAGGAGGTAATGAAAAACTGTTTTTT. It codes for CAISESGGNEKLFF.

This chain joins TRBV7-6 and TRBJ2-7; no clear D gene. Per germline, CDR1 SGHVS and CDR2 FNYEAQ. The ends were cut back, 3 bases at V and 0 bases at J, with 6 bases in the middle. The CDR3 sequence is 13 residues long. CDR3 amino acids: CASSFPSSYEQYF. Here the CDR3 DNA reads TGTGCCAGCAGCTTCCCGAGCTCCTACGAGCAGTACTTC.

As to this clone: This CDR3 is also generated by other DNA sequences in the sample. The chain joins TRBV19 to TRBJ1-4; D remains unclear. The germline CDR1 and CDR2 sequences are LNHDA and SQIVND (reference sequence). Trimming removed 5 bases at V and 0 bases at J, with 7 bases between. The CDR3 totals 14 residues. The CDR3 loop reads CASSRLATNEKLFF. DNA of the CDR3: TGTGCCAGTAGTCGCTTAGCAACTAATGAAAAACTGTTTTTT.

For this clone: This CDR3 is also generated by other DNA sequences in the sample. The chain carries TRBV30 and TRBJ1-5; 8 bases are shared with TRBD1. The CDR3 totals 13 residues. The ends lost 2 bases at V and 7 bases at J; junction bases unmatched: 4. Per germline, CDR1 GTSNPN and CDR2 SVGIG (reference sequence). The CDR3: CAWSLQGGQPQHF. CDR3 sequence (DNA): TGTGCCTGGAGTCTACAGGGGGGACAGCCCCAGCATTTT. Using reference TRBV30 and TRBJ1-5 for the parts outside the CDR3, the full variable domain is SQTIHQWPATLVQPVGSPLSLECTVEGTSNPNLYWYRQAAGRGLQLLFYSVGIGQISSEVPQNLSASRPQDRQFILSSKKLLLSDSGFYLCAWSLQGGQPQHFGDGTRLSIL.

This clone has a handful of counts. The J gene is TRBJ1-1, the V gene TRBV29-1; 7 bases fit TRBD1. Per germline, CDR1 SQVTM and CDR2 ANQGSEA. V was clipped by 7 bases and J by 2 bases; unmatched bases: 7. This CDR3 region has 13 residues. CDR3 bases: TGCAGCGGTCCAGGGGGATTTAACACTGAAGCTTTCTTT. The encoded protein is CSGPGGFNTEAFF.

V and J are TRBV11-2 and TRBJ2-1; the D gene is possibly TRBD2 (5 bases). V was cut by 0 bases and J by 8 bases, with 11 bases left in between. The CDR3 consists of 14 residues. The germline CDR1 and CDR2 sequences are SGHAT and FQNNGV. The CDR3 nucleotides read TGTGCCAGCAGCTTAGATGTAGTACTAGATGAGCAGTTCTTC. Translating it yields CASSLDVVLDEQFF.

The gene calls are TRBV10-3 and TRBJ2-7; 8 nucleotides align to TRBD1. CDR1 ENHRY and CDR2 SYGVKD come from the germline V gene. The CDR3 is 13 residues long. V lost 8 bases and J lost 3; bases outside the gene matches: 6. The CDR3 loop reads CAIQDRVGYEQYF. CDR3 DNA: TGTGCCATCCAGGACAGGGTTGGCTACGAGCAGTACTTC.

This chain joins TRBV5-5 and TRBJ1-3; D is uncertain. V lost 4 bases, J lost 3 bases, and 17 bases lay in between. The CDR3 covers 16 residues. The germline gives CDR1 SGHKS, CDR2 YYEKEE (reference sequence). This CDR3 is CASSPAGWADGNTIYF. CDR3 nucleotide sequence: TGTGCCAGCAGCCCCGCGGGTTGGGCGGATGGAAACACCATATATTTT.

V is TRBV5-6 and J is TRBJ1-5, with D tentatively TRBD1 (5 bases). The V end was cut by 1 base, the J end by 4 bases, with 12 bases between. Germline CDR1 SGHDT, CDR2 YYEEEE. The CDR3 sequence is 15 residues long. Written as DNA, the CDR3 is TGTGCCAGCAGCTTGAGGGGCGGACCTAATCAGCCCCAGCATTTT. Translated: CASSLRGGPNQPQHF.